Below, 27 T cell receptor beta chains from the same sample are listed, as sequenced in a study of technical replicates of blood from a few donors. Clones were sequenced by immunoSEQ multiplex PCR, and TCRdb holds only the in-frame ones, with some missing. The sample contains approximately 97,000 clones, 85% to 95% of which appear only once. Sequencing was performed on T cells isolated from PBMCs. The receptors here all came from a human donor in good health.

V and J are TRBV6-5 and TRBJ2-3; TRBD1 might be the D (6 bases). CDR1 and CDR2 from the germline V gene are MNHEY and SVGAGI. The CDR3 is made up of 16 amino acids. V was shortened by 2 bases and J by 2 bases, with 14 bases between the two germline ends. CDR3 bases: TGTGCCAGCAGTTACAAACCCGGGACATACACAGATACGCAGTATTTT. Translating gives CASSYKPGTYTDTQYF.

This clone was seen only a few times. At one end the junction does not follow the germline gene, possibly because of a read error. The chain has TRBV7-3 and TRBJ1-1; tentative D call: TRBD1 (6 bases). This CDR3 has 12 residues. The germline CDR1 and CDR2 sequences are SGHTA and FQGTGA. CDR3 amino acids: CRSQGQNTEAFF. DNA for the CDR3: TGCCGAAGTCAGGGACAGAACACTGAAGCTTTCTTT. The whole variable domain, remainder taken from reference TRBV7-3 and TRBJ1-1, is GAGVSQTPSNKVTEKGKYVELRCDPISGHTALYWYRQSLGQGPEFLIYFQGTGAADDSGLPNDRFFAVRPEGSVSTLKIQRTERGDSAVYLCRSQGQNTEAFFGQGTRLTVV.

The V call is TRBV7-9, the J call TRBJ2-3; 7 nucleotides align to TRBD2. This CDR3 has 16 residues. With 0 bases clipped from V and 6 bases from J, the junction kept 9 bases outside the gene matches. Germline CDR1 reads SEHNR; CDR2 reads FQNEAQ (reference sequence). The CDR3 loop reads CASSLALAGVGDTQYF. The CDR3, as DNA: TGTGCCAGCAGCTTAGCGCTGGCGGGAGTCGGGGATACGCAGTATTTT.

The genes are TRBV5-8 and TRBJ2-1; 7 nucleotides align to TRBD2. Germline CDR1 is SGHTS and CDR2 is YDEGEE. The CDR3 sequence is 15 residues long. Germline trimming cut 2 bases from V and 8 bases from J; bases unmatched to any gene: 10. As DNA, the CDR3 is TGTGCCAGCAGCTTAGGTGGGAGGGCCTGGGATGAGCAGTTCTTC. As protein: CASSLGGRAWDEQFF. The complete variable domain, with remaining parts taken from reference TRBV5-8 and TRBJ2-1, reads EAGVTQSPTHLIKTRGQQATLRCSPISGHTSVYWYQQALGLGLQFLLWYDEGEERNRGNFPPRFSGRQFPNYSSELNVNALELEDSALYLCASSLGGRAWDEQFFGPGTRLTVL.

For the CDR3, the DNA is TGTGCCAGCGGGAGGGACACCCGCAGCGACGAGCAGTACTTC. This translates into CASGRDTRSDEQYF. This chain uses TRBV9 with TRBJ2-7; possible D gene TRBD2, 7 bases. From germline, CDR1 is SGDLS and CDR2 YYNGEE. Trimming took 7 bases from V and 5 from J, leaving 19 bases between them. This CDR3 has 14 amino acids.

The gene calls are TRBV6-5 and TRBJ1-1; no firm D call. V lost 2 bases and J 3 bases, leaving 7 bases between the germline ends. Germline CDR1 and CDR2: MNHEY and SVGAGI. The CDR3 has 13 residues. The DNA for the CDR3 is TGTGCCAGCAGTTACCCCGGGTACACTGAAGCTTTCTTT. Translation: CASSYPGYTEAFF.

The chain employs TRBV29-1 and TRBJ2-5, with 9 bases lining up with TRBD2. Per the germline V gene, CDR1 is SQVTM and CDR2 is ANQGSEA. CDR3 length: 17 residues. The V segment lost 7 bases and the J segment 5 bases; nucleotides outside the gene matches: 20. For the CDR3, the DNA is TGCAGCGCTTCGCGGGGGGCGCGGGGGGGCCCCAAGGAGACCCAGTACTTC. Translating gives CSASRGARGGPKETQYF. Combining the CDR3 with reference TRBV29-1 and TRBJ2-5 gives the whole variable domain SAVISQKPSRDICQRGTSLTIQCQVDSQVTMMFWYRQQPGQSLTLIATANQGSEATYESGFVIDKFPISRPNLTFSTLTVSNMSPEDSSIYLCSASRGARGGPKETQYFGPGTRLLVL.

The chain recombines TRBV7-3 with TRBJ1-3, with TRBD1 matching over 7 bases. CDR3 length equals 14 residues. CDR1 and CDR2 from the germline V gene are SGHTA and FQGTGA. With V trimmed by 2 bases and J by 6 bases, 4 bases remained unmatched. CDR3 nucleotide sequence: TGTGCCAGCAGCTTAGACAGGGTGTTAAACACCATATATTTT. Translating gives CASSLDRVLNTIYF.

V is TRBV30 and J is TRBJ1-2; D gene unclear. The germline V gene has CDR1 GTSNPN and CDR2 SVGIG (reference sequence). The CDR3 totals 14 residues. V lost 0 bases to trimming and J lost 5 bases, with 13 bases between them. CDR3 region: CAWSVNPGPYGYTF. CDR3 nucleotide sequence: TGTGCCTGGAGTGTTAACCCAGGTCCTTATGGCTACACCTTC.

The chain links TRBV6-6 to TRBJ1-5; TRBD1 agrees at 7 bases. CDR3 length equals 14 residues. V was pared by 7 bases and J by 3 bases, with 6 bases of the junction left unmatched. Germline loops: CDR1 MNHNY, CDR2 SVGAGI (reference sequence). This CDR3 reads CASTFRGFNQPQHF. CDR3 nucleotides: TGTGCCAGCACTTTCAGGGGGTTCAATCAGCCCCAGCATTTT.

This sequence joins TRBV5-1 and TRBJ1-4; D is unresolved. This CDR3 has 16 residues. The ends were cut back, 4 bases at V and 0 bases at J, with 13 bases in the middle. Germline-derived CDR1 and CDR2 are SGHRS and YFSETQ. CDR3 loop: CASSPARAPTNEKLFF. The CDR3 DNA reads TGCGCCAGCAGCCCGGCGAGGGCACCAACTAATGAAAAACTGTTTTTT.

The rearrangement uses TRBV20-1 and TRBJ2-7, with D hard to call. Deletions cut 3 bases from V and 2 bases from J, with 5 bases between. The V gene's germline CDR1 is DFQATT and CDR2 SNEGSKA (reference sequence). This CDR3 is built from 11 residues. The DNA of the CDR3 is TGCAGTGCTAGCGGTCCCTACGAGCAGTACTTC. Amino acids: CSASGPYEQYF.

The chain couples TRBV14 to TRBJ1-5, with D perhaps TRBD1 (5 bases). Looked up from germline, CDR1 is SGHDN and CDR2 is FVKESK. This CDR3 comprises 13 residues. V shed 4 bases and J shed 4 bases, with 8 bases lying between them. CDR3 nucleotide sequence: TGTGCCAGCAGCCCAGGGTTAAATCAGCCCCAGCATTTT. This codes for CASSPGLNQPQHF. Together with reference TRBV14 and TRBJ1-5, the CDR3 gives the full variable domain: EAGVTQFPSHSVIEKGQTVTLRCDPISGHDNLYWYRRVMGKEIKFLLHFVKESKQDESGMPNNRFLAERTGGTYSTLKVQPAELEDSGVYFCASSPGLNQPQHFGDGTRLSIL.

Note on this clone: At one end, the junction sequence differs from germline, possibly due to a read error. This chain joins TRBV7-7 and TRBJ2-1; 11 nucleotides line up with TRBD2. The germline V gene has CDR1 SSHAT and CDR2 FNYEAQ (reference sequence). This CDR3 contains 15 residues. The CDR3 sequence: CASSRTSGRGNEQFF. As DNA, the CDR3 is TGTGCTAGCAGCCGCACTAGCGGGAGAGGCAATGAGCAGTTCTTC.

The rearrangement uses TRBV7-9 and TRBJ2-5; maybe TRBD1 (6 bases). The CDR3 extends over 15 amino acids. Germline values: CDR1 SEHNR, CDR2 FQNEAQ (reference sequence). The germline V and J ends were trimmed by 1 base and 5 bases, with 14 bases remaining between them. The CDR3 nucleotides read TGTGCCAGCAGCTTAGGGCAGGGGTACGGGGAGACCCAGTACTTC. Translating gives CASSLGQGYGETQYF.

The chain combines TRBV5-4 with TRBJ1-4; D is perhaps TRBD1 (5 bases). Trimming pared 2 bases from V and 10 bases from J, leaving 15 bases between. There are 14 residues in the CDR3. Germline V CDR1 and CDR2: SGHNT, YYREEE (reference sequence). The CDR3 sequence is CASSFGGGEGKLFF. CDR3 DNA sequence: TGTGCCAGCAGCTTCGGTGGGGGGGAGGGAAAACTGTTTTTT. Full variable domain (missing parts from reference TRBV5-4 and TRBJ1-4): ETGVTQSPTHLIKTRGQQVTLRCSSQSGHNTVSWYQQALGQGPQFIFQYYREEENGRGNFPPRFSGLQFPNYSSELNVNALELDDSALYLCASSFGGGEGKLFFGSGTQLSVL.

The V call is TRBV19, the J call TRBJ2-1; 11 positions agree with TRBD2. J lost 7 bases, V lost 4 bases, and 3 bases had no gene match. Germline V gene sequence: CDR1 LNHDA, CDR2 SQIVND (reference sequence). The CDR3 length is 14 residues. This chain's CDR3 is CASSTGLAVNEQFF. In nucleotides, the CDR3 is TGTGCCAGTAGTACGGGACTAGCGGTAAATGAGCAGTTCTTC.

This chain joins TRBV27 and TRBJ1-1, with no clear D. CDR1 is MNHEY, CDR2 SMNVEV, per germline (reference sequence). Trimming shortened V by 5 bases and J by 5 bases, and 12 bases separated the two germline ends. The CDR3 has 13 residues. The DNA for the CDR3 is TGTGCCAGCAGTCCCTCGACGCGGACTGAAGCTTTCTTT. Protein sequence: CASSPSTRTEAFF.

This chain uses TRBV7-5 with TRBJ2-3; TRBD1 is the table's D call and was not checked against the DNA. TRBV7-5 is annotated as a pseudogene. The CDR3 is 19 amino acids. CDR3: CARSSYTDGQGDSTDTQYF. The CDR3 nucleotides read TGTGCCAGAAGCTCCTATACAGACGGACAGGGGGATAGTACAGATACGCAGTATTTT.

The chain recombines TRBV11-3 with TRBJ2-3; TRBD2 aligns across 7 bases. The germline V gene has CDR1 SGHNT and CDR2 YENEEA. J lost 4 bases, V lost 2 bases, and 6 bases had no gene match. CDR3 size: 15 residues. As DNA, the CDR3 is TGTGCCAGCAGCTTACTAGCGGCTGGGGCAGATACGCAGTATTTT. Its translation is CASSLLAAGADTQYF.

This chain uses TRBV5-5 with TRBJ2-7; the D gene is possibly TRBD2 (5 bases). The V end was cut by 4 bases, the J end by 5 bases, with 22 bases between. The germline gives CDR1 SGHKS, CDR2 YYEKEE (reference sequence). The CDR3 length is 16 residues. The CDR3 spells CASSPYPKGGSDEQYF. In DNA form, the CDR3 reads TGTGCCAGCAGCCCCTACCCCAAAGGAGGAAGCGACGAGCAGTACTTC.

The gene calls are TRBV5-4 and TRBJ1-2; 9 bases fit TRBD1. CDR3 length: 14 amino acids. The ends lost 6 bases at V and 2 bases at J; junction bases unmatched: 5. CDR1 is SGHNT, CDR2 YYREEE, per germline (reference sequence). The CDR3 sequence is CASTPDRGNYGYTF. The CDR3, as DNA: TGTGCCAGCACCCCGGACAGGGGCAACTATGGCTACACCTTC.

The rearrangement uses TRBV19 and TRBJ2-1; 14 nucleotides align to TRBD2. The CDR3 spans 16 residues. Germline loops: CDR1 LNHDA, CDR2 SQIVND (reference sequence). V shed 3 bases and J 5 bases; nucleotides not matched to a gene: 3. CDR3: CASSIRTSGRNNEQFF. The CDR3 DNA reads TGTGCCAGTAGTATCAGGACTAGCGGGAGGAACAATGAGCAGTTCTTC.

This clone was seen once. The V and J genes are TRBV5-4 and TRBJ1-2; 11 nucleotides agree with TRBD1. The CDR3 is made up of 15 amino acids. Germline V gene data show CDR1 as SGHNT and CDR2 as YYREEE (reference sequence). V lost 4 bases to trimming and J lost 4 bases; unmatched junction nucleotides: 6. The CDR3 spells CASSPGQGAGYGYTF. The CDR3 region has the DNA TGTGCCAGCAGCCCAGGACAGGGGGCAGGCTATGGCTACACCTTC.

V usage is TRBV6-4 and J usage is TRBJ2-7, with TRBD1 identical over 7 bases. V gave up 10 bases and J gave up 3 bases; unmatched junction bases: 6. Germline V CDR1 and CDR2: MRHNA, SNTAGT. CDR3 size: 12 residues. The CDR3 is CAKTGQNYEQYF. Here the CDR3 DNA reads TGTGCCAAAACGGGACAGAACTACGAGCAGTACTTC.

The chain links TRBV5-6 to TRBJ2-5; D is unclear. This CDR3 has 13 amino acids. The V gene lost 4 bases and the J gene lost 5 bases, with 12 bases spanning the gap. From germline, CDR1 is SGHDT and CDR2 YYEEEE. The CDR3 sequence: CASSVSASETQYF. DNA for the CDR3: TGTGCCAGCAGCGTAAGCGCGAGCGAGACCCAGTACTTC.

CDR3 sequence: CASSIPGRGYTF. The CDR3 nucleotides read TGTGCCAGTAGTATCCCGGGTCGTGGCTACACCTTC. The chain joins TRBV19 to TRBJ1-2; unclear D gene. There are 12 residues in the CDR3. Trimming cost V 3 bases and J 7 bases, with 9 bases left between them. Germline CDR1 reads LNHDA; CDR2 reads SQIVND (reference sequence).